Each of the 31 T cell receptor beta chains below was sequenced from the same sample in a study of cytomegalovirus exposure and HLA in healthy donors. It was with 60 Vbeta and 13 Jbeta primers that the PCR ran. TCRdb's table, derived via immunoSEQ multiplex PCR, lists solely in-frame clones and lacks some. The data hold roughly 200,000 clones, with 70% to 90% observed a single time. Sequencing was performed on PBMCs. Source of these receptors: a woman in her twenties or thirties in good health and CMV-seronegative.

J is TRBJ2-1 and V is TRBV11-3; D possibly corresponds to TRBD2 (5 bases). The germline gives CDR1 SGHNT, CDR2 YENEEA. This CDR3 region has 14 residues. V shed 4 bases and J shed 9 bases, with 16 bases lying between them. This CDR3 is CASSSLNSGGEQFF. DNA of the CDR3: TGTGCCAGCAGCTCCCTCAACAGCGGAGGTGAGCAGTTCTTC.

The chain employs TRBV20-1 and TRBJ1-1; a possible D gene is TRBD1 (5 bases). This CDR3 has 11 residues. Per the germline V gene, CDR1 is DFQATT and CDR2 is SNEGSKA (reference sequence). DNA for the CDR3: TGCACCCCCAGGCGGGGGACTGAAGCTTTCTTT. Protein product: CTPRRGTEAFF.

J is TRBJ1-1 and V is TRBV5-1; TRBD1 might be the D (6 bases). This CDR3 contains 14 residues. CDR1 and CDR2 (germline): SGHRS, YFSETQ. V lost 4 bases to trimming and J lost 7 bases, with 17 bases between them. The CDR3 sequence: CASSPGGSRGEAFF. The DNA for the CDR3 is TGCGCCAGCAGCCCGGGGGGCAGCCGCGGTGAAGCTTTCTTT.

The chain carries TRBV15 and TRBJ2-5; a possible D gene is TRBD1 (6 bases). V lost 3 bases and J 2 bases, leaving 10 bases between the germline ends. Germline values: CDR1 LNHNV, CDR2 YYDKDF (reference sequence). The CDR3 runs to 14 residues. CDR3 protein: CATSSGQIQETQYF. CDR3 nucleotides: TGTGCCACCAGCAGCGGACAGATTCAAGAGACCCAGTACTTC.

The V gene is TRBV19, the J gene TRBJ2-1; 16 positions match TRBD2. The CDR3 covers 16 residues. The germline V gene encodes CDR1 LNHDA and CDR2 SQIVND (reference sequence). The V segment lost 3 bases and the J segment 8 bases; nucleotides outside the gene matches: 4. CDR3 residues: CASSMGLAGGMDEQFF. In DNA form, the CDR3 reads TGTGCCAGTAGTATGGGACTAGCGGGAGGGATGGATGAGCAGTTCTTC.

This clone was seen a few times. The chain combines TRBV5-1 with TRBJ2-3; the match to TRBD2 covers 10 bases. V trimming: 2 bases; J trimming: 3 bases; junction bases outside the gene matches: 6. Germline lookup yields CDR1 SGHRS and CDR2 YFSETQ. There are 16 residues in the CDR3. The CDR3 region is CASSFLIAGGTDTQYF. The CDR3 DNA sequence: TGCGCCAGCAGCTTTCTGATAGCGGGAGGTACAGATACGCAGTATTTT.

CDR3 DNA sequence: TGTGCCAGCAGCCAGGGGGCCAGGAACACCGGGGAGCTGTTTTTT. Protein: CASSQGARNTGELFF. This sequence joins TRBV5-4 and TRBJ2-2; 8 bases map to TRBD1. Germline CDR1 is SGHNT and CDR2 is YYREEE (reference sequence). With V trimmed by 4 bases and J by 1 base, 3 bases remained unmatched. The length of the CDR3 is 15 residues. The full variable domain, in which reference TRBV5-4 and TRBJ2-2 provide the parts outside the CDR3, is ETGVTQSPTHLIKTRGQQVTLRCSSQSGHNTVSWYQQALGQGPQFIFQYYREEENGRGNFPPRFSGLQFPNYSSELNVNALELDDSALYLCASSQGARNTGELFFGEGSRLTVL.

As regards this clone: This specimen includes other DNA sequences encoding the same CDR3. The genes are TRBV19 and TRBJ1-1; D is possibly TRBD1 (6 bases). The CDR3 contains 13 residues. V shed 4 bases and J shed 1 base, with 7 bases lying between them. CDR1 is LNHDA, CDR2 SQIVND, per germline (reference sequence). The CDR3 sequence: CASSTTGNTEAFF. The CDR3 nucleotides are TGTGCCAGTAGTACGACAGGGAACACTGAAGCTTTCTTT.

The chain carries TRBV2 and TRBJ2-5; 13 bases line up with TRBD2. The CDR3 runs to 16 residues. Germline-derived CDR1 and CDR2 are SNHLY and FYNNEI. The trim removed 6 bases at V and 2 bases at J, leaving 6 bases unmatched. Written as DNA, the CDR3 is TGTGCCAGCAGCCCGGGACTAGCGGGGTTACAAGAGACCCAGTACTTC. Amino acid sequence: CASSPGLAGLQETQYF.

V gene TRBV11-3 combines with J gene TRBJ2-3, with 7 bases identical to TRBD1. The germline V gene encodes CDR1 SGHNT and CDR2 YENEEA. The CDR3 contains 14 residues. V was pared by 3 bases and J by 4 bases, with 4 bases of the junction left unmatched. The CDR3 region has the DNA TGTGCCAGCAGCTTGAGGGGGCCGGCAGATACGCAGTATTTT. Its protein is CASSLRGPADTQYF.

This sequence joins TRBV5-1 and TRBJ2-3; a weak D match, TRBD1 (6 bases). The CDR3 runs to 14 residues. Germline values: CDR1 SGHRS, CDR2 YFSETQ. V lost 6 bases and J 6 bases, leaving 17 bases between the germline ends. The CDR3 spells CASKRTAPEDTQYF. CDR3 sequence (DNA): TGCGCCAGCAAAAGGACAGCGCCGGAGGATACGCAGTATTTT. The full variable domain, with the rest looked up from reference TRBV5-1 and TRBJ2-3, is KAGVTQTPRYLIKTRGQQVTLSCSPISGHRSVSWYQQTPGQGLQFLFEYFSETQRNKGNFPGRFSGRQFSNSRSEMNVSTLELGDSALYLCASKRTAPEDTQYFGPGTRLTVL.

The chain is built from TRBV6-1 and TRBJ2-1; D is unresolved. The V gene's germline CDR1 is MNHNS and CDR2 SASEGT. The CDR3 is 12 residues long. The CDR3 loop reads CVTRKDYNEQFF. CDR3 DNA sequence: TGTGTCACGCGTAAAGACTACAATGAGCAGTTCTTC.

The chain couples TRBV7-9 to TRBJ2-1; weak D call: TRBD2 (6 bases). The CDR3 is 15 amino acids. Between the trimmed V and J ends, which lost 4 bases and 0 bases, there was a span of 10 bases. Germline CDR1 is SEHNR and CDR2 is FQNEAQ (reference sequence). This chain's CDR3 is CASSSAGSSYNEQFF. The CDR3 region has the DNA TGTGCCAGCAGCTCGGCCGGGAGCTCCTACAATGAGCAGTTCTTC.

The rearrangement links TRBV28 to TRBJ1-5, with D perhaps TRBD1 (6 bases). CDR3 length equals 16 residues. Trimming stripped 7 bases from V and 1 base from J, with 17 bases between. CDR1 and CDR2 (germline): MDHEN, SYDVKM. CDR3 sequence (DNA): TGTGCCAGCACTCGACTACAGGGCAGCAGCAATCAGCCCCAGCATTTT. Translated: CASTRLQGSSNQPQHF. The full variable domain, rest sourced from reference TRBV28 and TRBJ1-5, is DVKVTQSSRYLVKRTGEKVFLECVQDMDHENMFWYRQDPGLGLRLIYFSYDVKMKEKGDIPEGYSVSREKKERFSLILESASTNQTSMYLCASTRLQGSSNQPQHFGDGTRLSIL.

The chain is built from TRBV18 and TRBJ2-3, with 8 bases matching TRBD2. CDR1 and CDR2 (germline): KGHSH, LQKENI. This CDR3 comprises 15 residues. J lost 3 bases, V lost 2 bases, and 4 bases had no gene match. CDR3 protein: CASSPSGRGTDTQYF. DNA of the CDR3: TGTGCCAGCTCACCAAGCGGGAGAGGGACAGATACGCAGTATTTT.

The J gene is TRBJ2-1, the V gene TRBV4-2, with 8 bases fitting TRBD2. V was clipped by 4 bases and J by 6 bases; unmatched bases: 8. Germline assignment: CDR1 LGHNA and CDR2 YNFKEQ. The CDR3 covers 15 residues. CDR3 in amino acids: CASSLRGAGPNEQFF. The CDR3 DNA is TGTGCCAGCAGCCTGCGGGGGGCGGGGCCCAATGAGCAGTTCTTC.

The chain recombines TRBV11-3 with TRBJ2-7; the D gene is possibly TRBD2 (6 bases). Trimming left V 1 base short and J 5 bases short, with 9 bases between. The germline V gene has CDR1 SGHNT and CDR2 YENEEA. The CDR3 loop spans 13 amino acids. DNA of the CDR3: TGTGCCAGCAGCTTAGGGTGGGGGGACGAGCAGTACTTC. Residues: CASSLGWGDEQYF.

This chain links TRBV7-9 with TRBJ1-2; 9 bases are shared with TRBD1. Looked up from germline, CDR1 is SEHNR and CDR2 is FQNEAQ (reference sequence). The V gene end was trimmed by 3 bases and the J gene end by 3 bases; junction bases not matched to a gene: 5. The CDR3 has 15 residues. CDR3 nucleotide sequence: TGTGCCAGCAGCTTGGGAAGGGACAGGGACTATGGCTACACCTTC. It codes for CASSLGRDRDYGYTF.

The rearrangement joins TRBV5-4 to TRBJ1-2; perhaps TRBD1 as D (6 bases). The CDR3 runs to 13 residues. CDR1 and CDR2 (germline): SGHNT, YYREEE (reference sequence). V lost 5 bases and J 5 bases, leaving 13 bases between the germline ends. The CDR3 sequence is CASRPTGNYGYTF. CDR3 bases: TGTGCCAGCAGGCCGACAGGAAATTATGGCTACACCTTC.

Written as DNA, the CDR3 is TGTGCCAGCCTCGGAACTGCAGAGGGCGGGGAGCTGTTTTTT. Translation: CASLGTAEGGELFF. The chain links TRBV6-1 to TRBJ2-2; possibly TRBD2 for D (5 bases). The CDR3 consists of 14 residues. V was cut by 8 bases and J by 7 bases, with 17 bases left in between. Per the germline V gene, CDR1 is MNHNS and CDR2 is SASEGT.

Written as DNA, the CDR3 is TGTGCCAGCAGCCCAGTTAATAGCAATCAGCCCCAGCATTTT. Amino acid sequence: CASSPVNSNQPQHF. This chain joins TRBV7-2 and TRBJ1-5; unclear D gene. The germline V gene encodes CDR1 SGHTA and CDR2 FQGNSA. Trimming removed 5 bases at V and 0 bases at J, with 8 bases between. This CDR3 spans 14 amino acids.

DNA of the CDR3: TGTGCCAGCAGCCTTGACGCGGGAATGGTTAATGATGGCTACACCTTC. It codes for CASSLDAGMVNDGYTF. The rearrangement uses TRBV9 and TRBJ1-2; no clear D. V lost 4 bases and J 6 bases, leaving 22 bases between the germline ends. CDR3 length: 16 amino acids. Germline V CDR1 and CDR2: SGDLS, YYNGEE.

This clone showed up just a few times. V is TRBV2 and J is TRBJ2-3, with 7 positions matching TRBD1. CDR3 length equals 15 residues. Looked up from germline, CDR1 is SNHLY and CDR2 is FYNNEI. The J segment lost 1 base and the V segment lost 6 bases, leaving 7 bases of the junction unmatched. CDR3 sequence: CASSPRQGGTDTQYF. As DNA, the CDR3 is TGTGCCAGCAGCCCTCGACAGGGAGGCACAGATACGCAGTATTTT.

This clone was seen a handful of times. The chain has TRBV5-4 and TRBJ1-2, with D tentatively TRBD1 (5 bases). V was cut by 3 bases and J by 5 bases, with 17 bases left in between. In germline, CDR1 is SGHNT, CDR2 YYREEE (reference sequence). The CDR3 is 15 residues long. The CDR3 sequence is CASSSRTESGYGYTF. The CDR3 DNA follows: TGTGCCAGCAGCTCAAGGACGGAATCAGGGTATGGCTACACCTTC.

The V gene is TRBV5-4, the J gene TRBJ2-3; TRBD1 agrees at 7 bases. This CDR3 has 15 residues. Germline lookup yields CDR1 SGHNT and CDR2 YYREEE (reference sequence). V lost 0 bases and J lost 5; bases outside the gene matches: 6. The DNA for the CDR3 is TGTGCCAGCAGCTTGGCAGGGGGTCGGGAAGATACGCAGTATTTT. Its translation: CASSLAGGREDTQYF. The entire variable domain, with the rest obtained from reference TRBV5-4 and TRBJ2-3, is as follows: ETGVTQSPTHLIKTRGQQVTLRCSSQSGHNTVSWYQQALGQGPQFIFQYYREEENGRGNFPPRFSGLQFPNYSSELNVNALELDDSALYLCASSLAGGREDTQYFGPGTRLTVL.

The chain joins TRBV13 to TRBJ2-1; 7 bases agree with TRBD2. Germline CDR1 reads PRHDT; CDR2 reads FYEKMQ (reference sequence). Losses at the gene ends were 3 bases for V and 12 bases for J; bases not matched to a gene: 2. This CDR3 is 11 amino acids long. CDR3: CASSLAGVQFF. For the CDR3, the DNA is TGTGCCAGCAGCTTGGCGGGAGTGCAGTTCTTC.

CDR3 coding DNA: TGTGCCATCAGTGACGGGGGGGAGCTGTTTTTT. Translation: CAISDGGELFF. V usage is TRBV10-3 and J usage is TRBJ2-2, with D hard to call. With 3 bases removed from V and 8 bases from J, the gap between germline ends came to 4 bases. The CDR3 runs to 11 residues. Germline V gene data show CDR1 as ENHRY and CDR2 as SYGVKD.

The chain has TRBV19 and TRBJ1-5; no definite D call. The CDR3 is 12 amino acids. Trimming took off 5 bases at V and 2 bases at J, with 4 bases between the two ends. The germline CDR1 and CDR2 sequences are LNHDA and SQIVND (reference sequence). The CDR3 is CASSYGNQPQHF. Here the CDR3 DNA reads TGTGCCAGTAGTTATGGCAATCAGCCCCAGCATTTT.

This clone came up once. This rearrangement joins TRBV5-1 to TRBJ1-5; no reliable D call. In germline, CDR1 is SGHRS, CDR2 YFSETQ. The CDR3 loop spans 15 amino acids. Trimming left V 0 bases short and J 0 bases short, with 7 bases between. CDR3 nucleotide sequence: TGCGCCAGCAGCTTGGGCGGATCTAGCAATCAGCCCCAGCATTTT. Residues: CASSLGGSSNQPQHF. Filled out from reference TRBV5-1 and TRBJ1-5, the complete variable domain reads KAGVTQTPRYLIKTRGQQVTLSCSPISGHRSVSWYQQTPGQGLQFLFEYFSETQRNKGNFPGRFSGRQFSNSRSEMNVSTLELGDSALYLCASSLGGSSNQPQHFGDGTRLSIL.

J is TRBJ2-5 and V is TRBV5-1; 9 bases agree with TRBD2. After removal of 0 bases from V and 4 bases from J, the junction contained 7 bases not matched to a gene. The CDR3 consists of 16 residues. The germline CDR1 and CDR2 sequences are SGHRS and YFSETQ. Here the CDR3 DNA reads TGCGCCAGCAGCTTGGGACTAGCGGTCTTCGGAGAGACCCAGTACTTC. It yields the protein CASSLGLAVFGETQYF.

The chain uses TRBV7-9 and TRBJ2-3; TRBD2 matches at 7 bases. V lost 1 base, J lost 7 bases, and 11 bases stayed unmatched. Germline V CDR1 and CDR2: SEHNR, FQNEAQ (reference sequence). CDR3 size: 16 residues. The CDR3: CASSLGGRAVANTQYF. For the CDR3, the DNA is TGTGCCAGCAGCTTAGGTGGGAGGGCCGTTGCAAATACGCAGTATTTT.